The clone carrying this T cell receptor (beta chain) was observed many times. The target antigen is unknown. This specimen belongs to a study of CD8 T cells in ankylosing spondylitis. Study-level points and caveats: Earlier literature documents some of the motif variants in reactive arthritis synovial fluid and blood.

As the method for making TCR beta libraries, quantitative 5'-RACE with molecular barcodes was used. TCRdb reprocessed the 5' RACE reads with MiXCR, giving one entry per CDR3 protein. Of roughly 220,000 distinct CDR3 sequences listed, under 12% are singletons. V was clipped by 3 bases and J by 2 bases, with 14 bases between them. CDR3 length: 14 amino acids. Looked up from germline, CDR1 is DFQATT and CDR2 is SNEGSKA (reference sequence). The source of this sequence is a male donor with ankylosing spondylitis or in good health (not recorded which). Sequenced sample: blood, either unsorted or a sorted T cell fraction (not recorded which). J is TRBJ2-7 and V is TRBV20-1; D remains unclear. This CDR3 reads CSASDLASTYEQYF. CDR3 DNA: TGCAGTGCTAGTGATCTGGCAAGTACCTACGAGCAGTACTTC.